This T cell receptor (beta chain) comes out of a study of shared clonotypes between healthy human individuals. Overall study findings and caveats: Sampling was confined to blood; repertoires within tissues likely differ.

Germline CDR1 reads MGHRA; CDR2 reads YSYEKL. Trimming left V 5 bases short and J 6 bases short, with 19 bases between. The CDR3 has 15 amino acids. Deep level was the assay's run setting. In the source study's methods: As immunoSEQ supplied junction-only sequences (without quality scores), filtering differed. Assay used: immunoSEQ multiplex PCR; TCRdb lists only in-frame clones, some missing. The V and J calls and the clone size are those of that table, but D and trimming were determined from the DNA. The data hold about 2.4 million clones, with approximately 93% observed a single time. This clone was seen only once. Antigen unknown.

The receptor was derived from a man aged 18 to 35 in good health. Some clones in this sample may be carry-over from other donors' samples. The chain combines TRBV4-1 with TRBJ1-2; D not certain. The sample comprised naive CD4+ T cells from PBMCs. Documented subset: CD45RA+ positively selected. The CDR3 spells CASSKEVSLSDGYTF. CDR3 DNA sequence: TGCGCCAGCAGCAAGGAGGTCTCTTTATCAGATGGCTACACCTTC.